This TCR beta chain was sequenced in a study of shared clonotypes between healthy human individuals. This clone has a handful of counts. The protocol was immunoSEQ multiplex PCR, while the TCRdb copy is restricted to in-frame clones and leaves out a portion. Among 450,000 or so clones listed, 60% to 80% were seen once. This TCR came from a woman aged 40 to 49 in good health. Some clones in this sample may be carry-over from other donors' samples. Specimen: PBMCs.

The CDR3 loop reads CASSSGTGTYEQYF. The CDR3 DNA sequence: TGTGCCAGCAGCTCCGGGACTGGAACCTACGAGCAGTACTTC. The V gene is TRBV7-3, the J gene TRBJ2-7; tentative D call: TRBD2 (6 bases). Germline V CDR1 and CDR2: SGHTA, FQGTGA. The V end was cut by 4 bases, the J end by 2 bases, with 12 bases between. This CDR3 comprises 14 residues.